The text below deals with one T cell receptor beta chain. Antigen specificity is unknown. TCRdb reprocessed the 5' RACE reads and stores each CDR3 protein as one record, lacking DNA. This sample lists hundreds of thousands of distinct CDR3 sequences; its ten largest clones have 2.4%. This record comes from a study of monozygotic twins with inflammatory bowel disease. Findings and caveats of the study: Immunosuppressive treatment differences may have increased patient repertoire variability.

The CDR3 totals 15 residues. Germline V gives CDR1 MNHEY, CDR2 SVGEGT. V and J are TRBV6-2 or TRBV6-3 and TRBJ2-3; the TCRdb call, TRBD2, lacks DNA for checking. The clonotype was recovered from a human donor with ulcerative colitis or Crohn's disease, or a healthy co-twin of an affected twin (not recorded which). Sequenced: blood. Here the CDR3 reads CASSYSPSDYLTQYF.